One TCR beta chain is described in this entry. The sample comes from a study of blood T cell repertoires in COVID-19. On the study more broadly: Donors in the United States, Italy and Spain gave samples during acute or convalescent COVID-19.

Original handling: Using reference gene primer amplification, nucleated cell counts were estimated. Produced via immunoSEQ multiplex PCR; TCRdb's table is partial and in-frame only. That table gives V, J and clone size, and the DNA gave D and trimming. The sample has around 70,000 clones; roughly 82% are singletons. The sequenced sample was peripheral blood. This receptor was identified in a man aged 55 to 70 with acute or convalescent COVID-19.

The CDR3 DNA follows: TGTGCCAGCAGTTCTTACAGGGGGGGAAACACCATATATTTT. It is translated as CASSSYRGGNTIYF. V usage is TRBV6-5 and J usage is TRBJ1-3, with 8 positions matching TRBD1. V lost 4 bases to trimming and J lost 4 bases; unmatched junction nucleotides: 3. Germline V lookup: CDR1 MNHEY, CDR2 SVGAGI. CDR3 length: 14 amino acids.